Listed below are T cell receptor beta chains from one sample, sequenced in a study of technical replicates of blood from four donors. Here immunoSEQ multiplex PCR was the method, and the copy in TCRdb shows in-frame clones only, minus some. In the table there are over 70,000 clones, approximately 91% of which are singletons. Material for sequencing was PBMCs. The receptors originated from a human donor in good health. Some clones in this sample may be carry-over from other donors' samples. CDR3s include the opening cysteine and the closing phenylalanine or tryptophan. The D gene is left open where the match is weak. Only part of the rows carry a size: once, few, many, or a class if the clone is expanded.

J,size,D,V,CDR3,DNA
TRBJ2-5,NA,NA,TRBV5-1,CASSLTGRETQYF,TGCGCCAGCAGCTTGACTGGGAGAGAGACCCAGTACTTC
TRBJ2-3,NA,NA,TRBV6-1,CASRVSTGDTQYF,TGTGCCAGCAGAGTCTCAACGGGTGATACGCAGTATTTT
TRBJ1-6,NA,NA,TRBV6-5,CASSSVVPGSPLHF,TGTGCCAGCAGTTCCGTGGTACCGGGTTCACCCCTCCACTTT
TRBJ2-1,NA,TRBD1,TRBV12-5,CASGLRTWDRAKYRGDEQFF,TGTGCTAGTGGTTTGCGTACGTGGGACAGGGCCAAATACCGAGGCGATGAGCAGTTCTTC
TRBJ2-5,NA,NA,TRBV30,CAWSPGGGLQETQYF,TGTGCCTGGAGTCCCGGGGGAGGCCTACAAGAGACCCAGTACTTC
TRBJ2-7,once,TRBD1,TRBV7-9,CASSLAPGTVEQYF,TGTGCCAGCAGCTTAGCTCCCGGGACAGTCGAGCAGTACTTC
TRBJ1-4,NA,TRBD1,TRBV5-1,CASSLVGTGGVEKLFF,TGCGCCAGCAGCTTGGTTGGGACAGGTGGTGTGGAAAAACTGTTTTTT
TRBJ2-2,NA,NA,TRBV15,CATSRDHVGETGELFF,TGTGCCACCAGCAGAGATCATGTAGGGGAAACCGGGGAGCTGTTTTTT
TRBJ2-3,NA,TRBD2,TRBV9,CASSDWTSGSDTQYF,TGTGCCAGCAGCGATTGGACTAGCGGGAGTGATACGCAGTATTTT
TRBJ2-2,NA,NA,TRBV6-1,CASTGTLTNTGELFF,TGTGCCAGCACAGGGACATTGACGAACACCGGGGAGCTGTTTTTT
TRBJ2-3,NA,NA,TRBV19,CASRRAGQGTDTQYF,TGTGCCAGCCGCCGGGCGGGCCAAGGAACAGATACGCAGTATTTT
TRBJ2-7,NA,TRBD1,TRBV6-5,CASSYGQGAYEQYF,TGTGCCAGCAGTTACGGACAGGGGGCCTACGAGCAGTACTTC
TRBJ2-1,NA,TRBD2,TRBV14,CASSQGLAGAGNEQFF,TGTGCCAGCAGCCAGGGACTAGCGGGAGCAGGGAATGAGCAGTTCTTC
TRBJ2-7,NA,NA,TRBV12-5,CASGLAARGLAVTSRGEQYF,TGTGCTAGTGGTTTGGCCGCCCGGGGTTTGGCGGTGACCTCCCGGGGCGAGCAGTACTTC
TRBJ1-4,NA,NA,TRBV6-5,CASRPSGAPNEKLFF,TGTGCCAGCAGACCGAGCGGGGCGCCTAATGAAAAACTGTTTTTT
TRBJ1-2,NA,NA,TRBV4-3,CASSHTEQGEHYGYTF,TGCGCCAGCAGCCACACCGAACAGGGCGAACACTATGGCTACACCTTC
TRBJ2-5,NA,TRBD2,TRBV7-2,CASSLVAGFIETQYF,TGTGCCAGCAGCTTAGTAGCGGGATTTATAGAGACCCAGTACTTC
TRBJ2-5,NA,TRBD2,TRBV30,CAWSHGAPGGMETQYF,TGTGCCTGGAGTCACGGGGCCCCGGGGGGAATGGAGACCCAGTACTTC
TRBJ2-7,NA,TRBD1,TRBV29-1,CSVVPWDRGHEQYF,TGCAGCGTTGTACCCTGGGACAGGGGCCACGAGCAGTACTTC
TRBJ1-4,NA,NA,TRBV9,CASSVGGVTNEKLFF,TGTGCCAGCAGCGTTGGGGGGGTAACTAATGAAAAACTGTTTTTT
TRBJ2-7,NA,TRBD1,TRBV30,CAWNRAGTGPYEQYF,TGTGCCTGGAACAGAGCCGGGACAGGACCCTACGAGCAGTACTTC
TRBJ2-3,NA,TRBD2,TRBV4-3,CASSQDYWRERTDTQYF,TGCGCCAGCAGCCAAGATTATTGGCGGGAGCGGACAGATACGCAGTATTTT
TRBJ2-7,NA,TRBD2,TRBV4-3,CASSQDSRGSSYEQYF,TGCGCCAGCAGCCAAGATTCGCGCGGGAGCTCCTACGAGCAGTACTTC
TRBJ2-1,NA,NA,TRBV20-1,CSAMLAVEQFF,TGCAGTGCGATGTTAGCAGTTGAGCAGTTCTTC
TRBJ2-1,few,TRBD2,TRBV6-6,CASSAGGRSSYNEQFF,TGTGCCAGCAGTGCCGGCGGGAGGAGCTCCTACAATGAGCAGTTCTTC
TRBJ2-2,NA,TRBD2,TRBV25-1,CASSALAGGLTGELFF,TGTGCCAGCAGTGCCCTAGCGGGGGGACTCACCGGGGAGCTGTTTTTT
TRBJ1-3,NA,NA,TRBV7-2,CASSLDRGNTIYF,TGTGCCAGCAGCTTAGACAGGGGAAACACCATATATTTT
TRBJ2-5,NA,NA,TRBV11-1,CASSLAAWETQYF,TGTGCCAGCAGCTTAGCAGCGTGGGAGACCCAGTACTTC
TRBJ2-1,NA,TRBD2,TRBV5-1,CASSFIQGSGSVPYNEQFF,TGCGCCAGCAGCTTTATACAGGGCAGCGGGAGTGTCCCCTACAATGAGCAGTTCTTC
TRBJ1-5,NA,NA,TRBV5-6,CASRTDRRNQPQHF,TGTGCCAGCAGGACTGACAGGCGAAATCAGCCCCAGCATTTT
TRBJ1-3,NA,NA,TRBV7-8,CASRGAWRESAGNTIYF,TGTGCCAGCAGGGGGGCTTGGCGGGAGAGCGCTGGAAACACCATATATTTT
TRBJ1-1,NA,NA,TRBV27,CASRSTGLMNTEAFF,TGTGCCAGCAGATCGACAGGCTTAATGAACACTGAAGCTTTCTTT
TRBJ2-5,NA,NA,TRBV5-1,CASSLGGGHETQYF,TGCGCCAGCAGCTTGGGGGGGGGACACGAGACCCAGTACTTC
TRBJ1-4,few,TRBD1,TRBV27,CASSLQGAREKLFF,TGTGCCAGCAGCCTACAGGGGGCGCGTGAAAAACTGTTTTTT
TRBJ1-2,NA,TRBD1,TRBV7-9,CASTDQGANTPDGYGYTF,TGTGCCAGCACCGACCAGGGGGCTAATACTCCGGATGGCTATGGCTACACCTTC
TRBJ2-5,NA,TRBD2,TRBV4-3,CASSQEPSGMETQYF,TGCGCCAGCAGCCAAGAACCTAGCGGGATGGAGACCCAGTACTTC
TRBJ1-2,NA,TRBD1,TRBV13,CASSLTGGGYTF,TGTGCCAGCAGCTTGACAGGGGGGGGCTACACCTTC